This TCR beta chain was identified in a study of T-cell memory formation after mild COVID-19. Across the whole study: TCR clustering was largely donor specific.

Study-level results: Clones contracting across day 15 to 85 had a balanced CD4/CD8 profile; later expanding clones leaned CD4+.

TCR alpha and TCR beta cDNA libraries carrying sample barcodes and UMIs came from 5'RACE with constant-segment primers. TCRdb passed the 5' RACE reads through MiXCR, listing each CDR3 protein once. This sample yields approximately 440,000 distinct CDR3 sequences, of which approximately 20% are seen a single time; 8.4% belongs to the top ten. On this clonotype itself: The antigen is unknown.

The source material was PBMCs or a T cell subset sorted from them (not recorded which). The source is an adult woman who had mild COVID-19 (a few samples of this study predate the infection). Cell type and time point are not known.

The CDR3 reads CASSLASGTTKDTQYF. The CDR3 DNA follows: TGCGCCAGCAGCTTGGCCAGCGGGACCACAAAAGATACGCAGTATTTT. This chain links TRBV5-1 with TRBJ2-3; 7 positions match TRBD2. The CDR3 runs 16 residues. The J segment lost 5 bases and the V segment lost 0 bases, leaving 9 bases of the junction unmatched. Germline V gives CDR1 SGHRS, CDR2 YFSETQ. The variable domain in full, with the rest retrieved from reference TRBV5-1 and TRBJ2-3, is KAGVTQTPRYLIKTRGQQVTLSCSPISGHRSVSWYQQTPGQGLQFLFEYFSETQRNKGNFPGRFSGRQFSNSRSEMNVSTLELGDSALYLCASSLASGTTKDTQYFGPGTRLTVL.